This note documents a single T cell receptor (beta chain) sequence. Its antigen has not been determined. Base qualities are not at hand, and no much larger clone is one base apart. Libraries were prepared through the immunoSEQ multiplex PCR assay. The hsTCRB Kit was used according to the manufacturer's protocol to amplify rearranged TCR beta chain sequences. An Illumina MiSeq was used to sequence the TCRB libraries. Regarding the original processing steps: The proprietary platform of the kit vendor was used for demultiplexing, trimming and gene mapping. The source is immuneACCESS, and TCRdb retained only in-frame sequences with V and J called. Part of the clones is not carried over; for the studies checked, unresolved V genes explain less than half of this, and the remainder is unexplained. D and trimming come from the DNA, and the V and J calls and clone size come from that table. The sample table holds over 50,000 clones, of which approximately 90% were seen once. Jointly, the top ten make up roughly 5% of the sample.

The data stem from a study of a mutant IDH1 vaccine in newly diagnosed glioma (dated by TCRdb to the early 2020s). A note on the overall study: Patients received eight vaccinations in weeks 1, 3, 5, 7, 11, 15, 19 and 23, corresponding to visits V03 through V10. Of the approximately 33 treated patients, 62.5% were male and about 40% were female, and a mean age of about 37 years was recorded. Peripheral blood was drawn at six visits: V03 (baseline), V05, V07, V10, V12 and V13. Longitudinal TCRB deep sequencing was performed for approximately 24 treated patients wherever samples were available for exploratory analyses. Vaccination started 4-6 weeks after radiotherapy alone, or was given together with temozolomide cycles in the groups whose treatment included chemotherapy. Before enrollment, patients had received standard therapy of radiotherapy alone, temozolomide alone, or radiochemotherapy with temozolomide; most received the combination. What the authors observed across the whole study: It was noted by the authors that analyses of patient blood samples could not be reproduced owing to sample limitations. No apparent relationship was observed between pseudoprogression and alterations in the top peripheral T cell clonotypes detected by TCRB sequencing. Vaccine-induced immune responses across multiple MHC alleles were detected in about 93% of patients. Availability determined which PBMC samples were chosen for TCRB deep sequencing.

The CDR3 sequence holds 15 residues, the cysteine and phenylalanine included. The read is trimmed to its CDR3 DNA, 45 bases read in frame from base 1. V was cut back by 0 bases and J by 0 bases, leaving a gap of 6 bases between them. CDR1 and CDR2 are read off the germline V gene as SGHDN and FVKESK. Explained via the paper, the time point label denotes: week 5, during vaccination. A 20-mer mutant IDH1 peptide at 300 micrograms in Montanide made up each vaccine dose, which was injected subcutaneously together with topical imiquimod. Donors had newly diagnosed WHO grade 3 or 4 IDH1-mutant astrocytomas with loss of nuclear ATRX. The samples were drawn from NOA16, a multicentre, single-arm, open-label phase I trial in Germany that tested a mutant IDH1 peptide vaccine in humans for the first time. Genomic DNA for TCRB sequencing was extracted from EDTA blood using the DNeasy Blood and Tissue Kit.

The material was PBMCs, obtained from a glioma patient whose treatment included an IDH1 peptide vaccine. This clonotype was obtained from a woman in her thirties or forties with glioma. The V and J segments used are TRBV14 and TRBJ1-3; the D gene assignment is ambiguous. The sequenced DNA is TGTGCCAGCAGCCAAGACCTGATCTCTGGAAACACCATATATTTT. Its coded protein is CASSQDLISGNTIYF. Reference TRBV14 and TRBJ1-3 genes cover what lies past the CDR3, so the full variable domain is EAGVTQFPSHSVIEKGQTVTLRCDPISGHDNLYWYRRVMGKEIKFLLHFVKESKQDESGMPNNRFLAERTGGTYSTLKVQPAELEDSGVYFCASSQDLISGNTIYFGEGSWLTVV.